This T cell receptor beta chain was captured in a study of patients and donors after allogeneic stem cell transplantation (dated by TCRdb to 2020 to 2022). Library prep was done by RT-PCR. The reads were generated on a NextSeq 550. TCRdb trimmed public reads at Q25 via fastp, called clones via MiXCR and kept in-frame beta chains. Here each entry gathers all rows of one CDR3 protein and keeps the most common genes and DNA. This sample comprises some 960,000 distinct CDR3 sequences, about a sixth of them detected only once. Together, the top ten hold around 5.5% of the sample. Deletion took 5 bases off V and 5 bases off J, with a span of 14 bases between the germline ends. The CDR3 numbers 14 residues from cysteine through phenylalanine. Only CDR3 DNA is held: 42 bases, read in frame from base 1. Per the germline V gene (reference sequence), SEHNR is the CDR1 and FQNEAQ is the CDR2. Comments on this clonotype: What this receptor recognizes is not known. No per-base quality is available; no much larger clone lies one base away.

The clonotype originates from a human donor who was either an allogeneic HSCT recipient or a stem cell or donor lymphocyte infusion donor (not recorded which). It is not recorded whose cells these are; they may come from a transplant donor. Sequenced material: blood, either unsorted or a sorted T cell fraction (not recorded which). The rearranged segments are TRBV7-9 and TRBJ2-3; perhaps TRBD1 is the D gene, with 7 bases matching. The nucleotide sequence is TGTGCCAGCAGCCCAGGGGGGATGGAAGATACGCAGTATTTT. Translated, this is CASSPGGMEDTQYF.